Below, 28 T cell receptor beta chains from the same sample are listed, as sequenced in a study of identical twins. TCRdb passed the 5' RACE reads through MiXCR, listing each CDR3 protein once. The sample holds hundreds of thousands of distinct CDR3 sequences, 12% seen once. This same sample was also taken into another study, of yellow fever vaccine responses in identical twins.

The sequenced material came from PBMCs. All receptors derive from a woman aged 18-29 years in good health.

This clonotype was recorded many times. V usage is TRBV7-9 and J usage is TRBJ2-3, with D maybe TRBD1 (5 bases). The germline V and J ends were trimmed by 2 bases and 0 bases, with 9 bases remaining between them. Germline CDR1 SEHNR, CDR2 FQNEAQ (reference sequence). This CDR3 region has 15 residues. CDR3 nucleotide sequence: TGTGCCAGCAGCTTAACTGGACATAGCACAGATACGCAGTATTTT. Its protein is CASSLTGHSTDTQYF. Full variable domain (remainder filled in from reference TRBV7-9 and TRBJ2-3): DTGVSQNPRHKITKRGQNVTFRCDPISEHNRLYWYRQTLGQGPEFLTYFQNEAQLEKSRLLSDRFSAERPKGSFSTLEIQRTEQGDSAMYLCASSLTGHSTDTQYFGPGTRLTVL.

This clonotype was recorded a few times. The CDR3: CASSRRTGAFVLTF. As DNA, the CDR3 is TGTGCCAGCAGTCGCCGGACAGGGGCTTTCGTCCTGACTTTC. The V call is TRBV6-1, the J call TRBJ2-6; 9 bases are shared with TRBD1. CDR3 length equals 14 residues. V dropped 5 bases and J dropped 12; count of bases not matched to a gene: 8. CDR1 and CDR2 (germline): MNHNS, SASEGT.

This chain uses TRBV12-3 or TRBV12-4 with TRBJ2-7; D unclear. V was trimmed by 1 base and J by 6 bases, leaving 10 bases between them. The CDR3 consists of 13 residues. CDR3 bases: TGTGCCAGCAGTTTAGGGACCCCTAGCGAGCAGTACTTC. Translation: CASSLGTPSEQYF.

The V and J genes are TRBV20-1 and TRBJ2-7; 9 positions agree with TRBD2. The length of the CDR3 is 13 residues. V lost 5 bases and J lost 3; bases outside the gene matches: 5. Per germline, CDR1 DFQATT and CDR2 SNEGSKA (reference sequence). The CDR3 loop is CSARASGVYEQYV. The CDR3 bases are TGCAGTGCTCGGGCTAGCGGGGTCTACGAGCAGTACGTC.

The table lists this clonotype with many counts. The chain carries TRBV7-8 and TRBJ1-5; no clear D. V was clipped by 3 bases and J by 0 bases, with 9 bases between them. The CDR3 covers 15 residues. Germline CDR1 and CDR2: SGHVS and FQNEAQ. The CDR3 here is CASSFSGDSNQPQHF. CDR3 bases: TGTGCCAGCAGCTTTTCAGGAGATAGCAATCAGCCCCAGCATTTT.

CDR3 sequence (DNA): TGTGCCAGCAGCTGGGGATCCTCGATCAATTCACCCCTCCACTTT. Translation: CASSWGSSINSPLHF. The chain couples TRBV7-9 to TRBJ1-6; no reliable D call. V was cut by 4 bases and J by 7 bases, with 14 bases left in between. The CDR3 sequence is 15 residues long. Germline loops: CDR1 SEHNR, CDR2 FQNEAQ (reference sequence).

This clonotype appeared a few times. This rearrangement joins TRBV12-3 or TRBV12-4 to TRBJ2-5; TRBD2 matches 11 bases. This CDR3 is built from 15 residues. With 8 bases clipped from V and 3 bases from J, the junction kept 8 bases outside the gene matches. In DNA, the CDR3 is TGTGCCAGCGGACCCTTGGGACTAGCGGAAGAGACCCAGTACTTC. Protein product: CASGPLGLAEETQYF.

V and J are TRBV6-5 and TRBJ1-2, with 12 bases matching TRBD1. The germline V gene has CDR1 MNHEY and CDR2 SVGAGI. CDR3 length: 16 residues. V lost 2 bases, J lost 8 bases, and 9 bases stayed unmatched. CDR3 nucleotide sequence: TGTGCCAGCAGTTACGGGACAGGGGGCGCGGGGACGGGCTACACCTTC. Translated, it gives CASSYGTGGAGTGYTF.

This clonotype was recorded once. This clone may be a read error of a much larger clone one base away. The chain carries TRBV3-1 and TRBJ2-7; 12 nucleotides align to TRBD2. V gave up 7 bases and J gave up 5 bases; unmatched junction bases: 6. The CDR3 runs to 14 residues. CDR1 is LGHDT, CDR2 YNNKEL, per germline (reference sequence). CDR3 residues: CASISLAGGHEQYF. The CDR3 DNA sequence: TGTGCCAGCATCTCACTAGCGGGAGGTCACGAGCAGTACTTC.

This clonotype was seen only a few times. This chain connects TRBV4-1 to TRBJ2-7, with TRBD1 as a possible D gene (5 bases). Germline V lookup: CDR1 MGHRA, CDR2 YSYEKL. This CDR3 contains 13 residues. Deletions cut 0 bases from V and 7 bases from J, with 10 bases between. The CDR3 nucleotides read TGCGCCAGCAGCCAAGATCGGGCAGGGGAGCAGTACGTC. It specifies CASSQDRAGEQYV.

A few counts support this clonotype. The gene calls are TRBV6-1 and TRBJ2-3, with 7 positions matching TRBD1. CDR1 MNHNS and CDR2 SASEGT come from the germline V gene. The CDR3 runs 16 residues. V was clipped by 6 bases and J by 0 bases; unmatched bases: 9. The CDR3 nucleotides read TGTGCCAGCAGCCGAACGACAGGGCCTAGCACAGATACGCAGTATTTT. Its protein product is CASSRTTGPSTDTQYF.

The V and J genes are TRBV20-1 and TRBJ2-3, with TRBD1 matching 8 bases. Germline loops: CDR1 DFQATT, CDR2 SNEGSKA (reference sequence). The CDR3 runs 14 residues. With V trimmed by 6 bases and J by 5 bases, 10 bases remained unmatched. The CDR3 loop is CSARWGQEGDTQYF. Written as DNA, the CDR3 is TGCAGTGCGAGGTGGGGACAGGAGGGAGATACGCAGTATTTT.

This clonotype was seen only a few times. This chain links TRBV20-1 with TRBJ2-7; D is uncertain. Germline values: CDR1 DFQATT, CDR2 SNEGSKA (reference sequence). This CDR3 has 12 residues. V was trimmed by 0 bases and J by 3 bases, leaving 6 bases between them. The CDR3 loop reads CSARDTRYEQYV. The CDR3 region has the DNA TGCAGTGCTAGAGACACCCGCTACGAGCAGTACGTC.

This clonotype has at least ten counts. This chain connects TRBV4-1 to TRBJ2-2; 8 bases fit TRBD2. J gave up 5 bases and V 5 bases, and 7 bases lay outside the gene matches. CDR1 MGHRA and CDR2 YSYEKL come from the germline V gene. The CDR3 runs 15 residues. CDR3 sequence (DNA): TGCGCCAGCAGCTCTCGGGGGGGGGATACCGGGGAGCTGTTTTTT. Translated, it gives CASSSRGGDTGELFF.

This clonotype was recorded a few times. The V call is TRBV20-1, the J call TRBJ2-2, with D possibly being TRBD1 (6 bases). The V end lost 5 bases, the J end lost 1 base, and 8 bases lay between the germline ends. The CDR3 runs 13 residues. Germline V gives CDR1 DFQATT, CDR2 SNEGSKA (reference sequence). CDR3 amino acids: CSAVQGNTGELFF. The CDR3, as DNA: TGCAGTGCTGTACAGGGGAACACCGGGGAGCTGTTTTTT.

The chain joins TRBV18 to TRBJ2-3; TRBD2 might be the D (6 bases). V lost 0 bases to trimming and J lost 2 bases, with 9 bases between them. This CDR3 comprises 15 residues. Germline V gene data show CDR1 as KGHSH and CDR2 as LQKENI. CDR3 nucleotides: TGTGCCAGCTCACCACCGGGACTCAACACAGATACGCAGTATTTT. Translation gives CASSPPGLNTDTQYF.

This CDR3 is CSVYLALETQYF. The CDR3, as DNA: TGCAGCGTCTACCTAGCGTTGGAGACCCAGTACTTC. J is TRBJ2-5 and V is TRBV29-1; TRBD2 is a possible D gene (6 bases). CDR3 length equals 12 residues. With 6 bases removed from V and 5 bases from J, the gap between germline ends came to 13 bases. Germline values: CDR1 SQVTM, CDR2 ANQGSEA.

CDR3 sequence: CASSLETLQETQYF. The CDR3 region has the DNA TGTGCCAGCAGCTTAGAGACACTTCAAGAGACCCAGTACTTC. The chain joins TRBV7-8 to TRBJ2-5; no reliable D call. The CDR3 covers 14 residues. The V end was cut by 1 base, the J end by 2 bases, with 8 bases between. Per germline, CDR1 SGHVS and CDR2 FQNEAQ.

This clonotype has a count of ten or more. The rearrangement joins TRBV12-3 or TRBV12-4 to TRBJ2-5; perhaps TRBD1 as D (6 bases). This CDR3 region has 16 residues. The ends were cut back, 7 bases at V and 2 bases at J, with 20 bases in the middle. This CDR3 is CASISDRKRSQETQYF. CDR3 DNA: TGTGCCAGCATTTCAGACAGGAAAAGGTCGCAAGAGACCCAGTACTTC.

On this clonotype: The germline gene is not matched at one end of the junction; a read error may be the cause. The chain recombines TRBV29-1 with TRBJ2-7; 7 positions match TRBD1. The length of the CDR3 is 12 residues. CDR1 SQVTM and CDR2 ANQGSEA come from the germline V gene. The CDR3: CSDEGWTGEQYF. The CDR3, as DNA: TGCAGCGATGAAGGTTGGACAGGCGAGCAGTACTTC.

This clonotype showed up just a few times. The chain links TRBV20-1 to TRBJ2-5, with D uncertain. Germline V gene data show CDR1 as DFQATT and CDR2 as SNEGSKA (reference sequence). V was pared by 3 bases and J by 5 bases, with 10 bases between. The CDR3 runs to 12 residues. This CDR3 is CSASPSVETQYF. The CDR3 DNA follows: TGCAGTGCTAGCCCCTCTGTGGAGACCCAGTACTTC.

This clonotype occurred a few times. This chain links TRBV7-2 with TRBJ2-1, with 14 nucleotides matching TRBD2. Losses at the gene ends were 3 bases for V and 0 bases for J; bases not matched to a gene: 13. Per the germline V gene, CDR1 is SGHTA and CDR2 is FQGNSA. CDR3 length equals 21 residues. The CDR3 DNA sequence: TGTGCCAGCAGCTTGGGCTCGGGACTAGCGGGAGACAGTGGCTCCTACAATGAGCAGTTCTTC. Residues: CASSLGSGLAGDSGSYNEQFF. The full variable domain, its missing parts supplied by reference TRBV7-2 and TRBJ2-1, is GAGVSQSPSNKVTEKGKDVELRCDPISGHTALYWYRQSLGQGLEFLIYFQGNSAPDKSGLPSDRFSAERTGGSVSTLTIQRTQQEDSAVYLCASSLGSGLAGDSGSYNEQFFGPGTRLTVL.

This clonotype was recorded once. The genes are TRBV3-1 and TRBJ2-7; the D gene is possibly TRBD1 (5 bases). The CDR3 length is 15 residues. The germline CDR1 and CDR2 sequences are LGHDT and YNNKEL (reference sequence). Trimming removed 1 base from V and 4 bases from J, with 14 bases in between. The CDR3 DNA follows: TGTGCCAGCAGCCAAGTAGGGCAGGGCCCTTACGAGCAGTACTTC. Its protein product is CASSQVGQGPYEQYF.

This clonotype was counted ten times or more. CDR3 residues: CASKVTLAADTQYF. Written as DNA, the CDR3 is TGCGCCAGCAAGGTAACTCTGGCCGCAGATACGCAGTATTTT. The chain has TRBV10-2 and TRBJ2-3, with unresolved D. V was clipped by 7 bases and J by 4 bases, with 15 bases between them. Germline V gene sequence: CDR1 WSHSY, CDR2 SAAADI. The CDR3 extends over 14 amino acids.

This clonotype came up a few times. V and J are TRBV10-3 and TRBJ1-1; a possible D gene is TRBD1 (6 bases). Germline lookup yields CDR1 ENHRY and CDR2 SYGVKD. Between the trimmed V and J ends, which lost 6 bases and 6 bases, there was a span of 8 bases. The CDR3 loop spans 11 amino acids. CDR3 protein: CAIRGQSEAFF. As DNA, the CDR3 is TGTGCCATCAGGGGACAATCTGAAGCTTTCTTT.

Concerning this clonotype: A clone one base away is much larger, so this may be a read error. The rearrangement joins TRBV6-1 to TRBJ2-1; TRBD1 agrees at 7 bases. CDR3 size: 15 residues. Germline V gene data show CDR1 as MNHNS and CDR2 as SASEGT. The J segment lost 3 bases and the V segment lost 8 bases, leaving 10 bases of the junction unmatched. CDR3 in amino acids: CASCPRDRDYNEQFF. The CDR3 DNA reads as TGTGCCAGCTGTCCCCGGGACAGAGACTACAATGAGCAGTTCTTC.

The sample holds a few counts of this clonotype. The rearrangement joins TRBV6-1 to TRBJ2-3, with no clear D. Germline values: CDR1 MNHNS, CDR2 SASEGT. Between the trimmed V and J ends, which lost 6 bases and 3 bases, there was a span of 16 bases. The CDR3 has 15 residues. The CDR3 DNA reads TGTGCCAGCAGCCTCAAGGCGGTGGGAACAGATACGCAGTATTTT. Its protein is CASSLKAVGTDTQYF.

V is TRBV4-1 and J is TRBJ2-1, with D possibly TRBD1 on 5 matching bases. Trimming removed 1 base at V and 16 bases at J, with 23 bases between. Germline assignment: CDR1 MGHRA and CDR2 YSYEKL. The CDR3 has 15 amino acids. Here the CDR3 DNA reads TGCGCCAGCAGCCAAGGGGGCACACTTCCAAATGAGCTATTCTTC. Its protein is CASSQGGTLPNELFF.